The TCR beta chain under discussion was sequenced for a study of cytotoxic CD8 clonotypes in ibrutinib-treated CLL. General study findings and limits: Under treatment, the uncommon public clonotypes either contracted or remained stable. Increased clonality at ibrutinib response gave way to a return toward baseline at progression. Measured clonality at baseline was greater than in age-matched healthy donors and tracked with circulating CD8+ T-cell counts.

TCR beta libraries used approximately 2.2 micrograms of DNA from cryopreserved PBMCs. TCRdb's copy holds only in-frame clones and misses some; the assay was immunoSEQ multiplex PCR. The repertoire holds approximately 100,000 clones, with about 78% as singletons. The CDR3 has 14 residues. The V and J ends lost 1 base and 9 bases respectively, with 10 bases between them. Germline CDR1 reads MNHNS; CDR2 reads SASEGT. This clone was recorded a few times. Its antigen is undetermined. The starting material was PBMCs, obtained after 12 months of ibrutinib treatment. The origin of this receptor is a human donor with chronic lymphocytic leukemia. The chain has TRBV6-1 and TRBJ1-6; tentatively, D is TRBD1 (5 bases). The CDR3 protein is CASSEEGVSSPLHF. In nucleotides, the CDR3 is TGTGCCAGCAGTGAAGAAGGGGTTTCTTCACCCCTCCACTTT.